Below are 9 T cell receptor beta chains sequenced from a single sample in a study of blood T cell repertoires in COVID-19. Method: immunoSEQ multiplex PCR; TCRdb's copy keeps in-frame clones and lacks some. The repertoire consists of 200,000 to 250,000 clones, with around 84% occurring once and the leading ten covering around 0.98%. Material for sequencing was peripheral blood. These receptors all stem from a man aged 40-50 years with acute or convalescent COVID-19.

The rearrangement joins TRBV9 to TRBJ1-1, with D tentatively TRBD1 (6 bases). V dropped 0 bases and J dropped 7 bases, with 10 bases sitting between them. The V gene's germline CDR1 is SGDLS and CDR2 YYNGEE. The CDR3 has 13 amino acids. CDR3 DNA sequence: TGTGCCAGCAGCGTAGAGTGGACAGATGAAGCTTTCTTT. Translation gives CASSVEWTDEAFF.

The chain combines TRBV5-6 with TRBJ1-1, with 9 positions matching TRBD1. The CDR3 runs 15 residues. Germline V gene sequence: CDR1 SGHDT, CDR2 YYEEEE. V dropped 4 bases and J dropped 5; count of bases not matched to a gene: 9. CDR3 residues: CASSIPGQGWTEAFF. Written as DNA, the CDR3 is TGTGCCAGCAGCATCCCGGGACAGGGTTGGACTGAAGCTTTCTTT.

The CDR3 spells CASSVDSSTRQYF. The CDR3 nucleotides are TGCGCCAGCAGCGTGGACAGCTCTACGAGGCAGTACTTC. V is TRBV5-1 and J is TRBJ2-7, with D maybe TRBD1 (6 bases). The CDR3 consists of 13 residues. Looked up from germline, CDR1 is SGHRS and CDR2 is YFSETQ. The V gene lost 4 bases and the J gene lost 9 bases, with 17 bases spanning the gap.

The chain has TRBV18 and TRBJ2-5; the D is unclear. This CDR3 has 14 residues. Per the germline V gene, CDR1 is KGHSH and CDR2 is LQKENI. V was cut by 2 bases and J by 5 bases, with 12 bases left in between. The CDR3 DNA reads as TGTGCCAGCTCACCAAGCTGGTCCCGGGAGACCCAGTACTTC. It specifies CASSPSWSRETQYF.

This chain joins TRBV5-8 and TRBJ1-1; unclear D gene. The V end lost 0 bases, the J end lost 0 bases, and 12 bases lay between the germline ends. The CDR3 covers 16 residues. Germline values: CDR1 SGHTS, CDR2 YDEGEE. CDR3 sequence reads: CASSLVAGLMNTEAFF. The CDR3 DNA sequence: TGTGCCAGCAGCTTGGTAGCTGGCCTGATGAACACTGAAGCTTTCTTT.

CDR3 loop: CATSFLLGTNYGYTF. The CDR3 DNA reads TGTGCCACCAGCTTCCTCCTAGGGACAAACTATGGCTACACCTTC. The chain has TRBV15 and TRBJ1-2; TRBD1 might be the D (6 bases). The CDR3 is 15 amino acids. The V and J ends lost 5 bases and 2 bases respectively, with 15 bases between them. Germline V gene sequence: CDR1 LNHNV, CDR2 YYDKDF (reference sequence).

This clone was detected only a few times. J is TRBJ1-1 and V is TRBV6-5, with 8 positions matching TRBD1. V lost 7 bases to trimming and J lost 1 base; unmatched junction nucleotides: 8. The germline gives CDR1 MNHEY, CDR2 SVGAGI. CDR3 length: 15 residues. DNA of the CDR3: TGTGCCAGCAACATCAGGGACAGGAGGAACACTGAAGCTTTCTTT. It specifies CASNIRDRRNTEAFF.

The chain joins TRBV18 to TRBJ2-5; no clear D gene. The V gene lost 0 bases and the J gene lost 5 bases, with 7 bases spanning the gap. Germline CDR1 is KGHSH and CDR2 is LQKENI. The CDR3 contains 13 residues. CDR3 protein: CASSPPSLETQYF. In DNA form, the CDR3 reads TGTGCCAGCTCACCACCTAGTTTGGAGACCCAGTACTTC.

The rearrangement links TRBV4-3 to TRBJ1-1; D is perhaps TRBD1 (5 bases). The CDR3 has 15 amino acids. Between the trimmed V and J ends, which lost 0 bases and 4 bases, there was a span of 12 bases. The germline V gene encodes CDR1 LGHNA and CDR2 YSLEER. The CDR3 loop is CASSQDRGGGTEAFF. The CDR3 DNA is TGCGCCAGCAGCCAAGATAGGGGAGGAGGCACTGAAGCTTTCTTT.